The 22 T cell receptor beta chains below all came from one sample that was sequenced in a study of blood T cell repertoires in COVID-19. Clones were sequenced by immunoSEQ multiplex PCR, and TCRdb holds only the in-frame ones, with some missing. This sample has 250,000 or so clones, with 80% to 95% found just once. The sample comprised PBMCs or T cells enriched from blood (not recorded which). The source is a man aged 40-49 years who had been exposed to COVID-19.

In its sample, this clone was seen a few times. The CDR3 DNA reads as TGTGCCAGCAGCTTAACGAGGGATTACGAGCAGTACTTC. This codes for CASSLTRDYEQYF. The rearrangement joins TRBV7-3 to TRBJ2-7; D perhaps matches TRBD2 (5 bases). Trimming cost V 0 bases and J 4 bases, with 7 bases left between them. The germline V gene has CDR1 SGHTA and CDR2 FQGTGA. CDR3 length: 13 amino acids.

This chain uses TRBV15 with TRBJ2-1; weak D call: TRBD2 (6 bases). This CDR3 spans 14 amino acids. Trimming took off 8 bases at V and 8 bases at J, with 19 bases between the two ends. CDR1 is LNHNV and CDR2 is YYDKDF in the germline V gene (reference sequence). The CDR3, as DNA: TGTGCCACCCGGACCTTGGGAGGAGTGCATGAGCAGTTCTTC. Its protein is CATRTLGGVHEQFF.

CDR3 loop: CASIGEREGPEQYF. In DNA form, the CDR3 reads TGTGCCAGCATAGGGGAGCGGGAGGGCCCCGAGCAGTACTTC. This chain connects TRBV28 to TRBJ2-7, with 10 bases fitting TRBD2. Germline trimming cut 7 bases from V and 6 bases from J; bases unmatched to any gene: 9. Germline values: CDR1 MDHEN, CDR2 SYDVKM. There are 14 residues in the CDR3. Complete variable domain (other parts from reference TRBV28 and TRBJ2-7): DVKVTQSSRYLVKRTGEKVFLECVQDMDHENMFWYRQDPGLGLRLIYFSYDVKMKEKGDIPEGYSVSREKKERFSLILESASTNQTSMYLCASIGEREGPEQYFGPGTRLTVT.

This chain joins TRBV7-6 and TRBJ1-1; D is unclear. CDR3 length: 13 amino acids. Germline V gene lookup returns CDR1 SGHVS and CDR2 FNYEAQ. Deletions cut 4 bases from V and 5 bases from J, with 11 bases between. The CDR3 region is CASSSGRRTEAFF. In nucleotides, the CDR3 is TGTGCCAGCAGCTCAGGACGGAGGACTGAAGCTTTCTTT.

The chain employs TRBV7-2 and TRBJ2-2, with 8 bases lining up with TRBD1. Per the germline V gene, CDR1 is SGHTA and CDR2 is FQGNSA. The V and J ends lost 5 bases and 3 bases, in that order; junction bases with no gene match: 17. This CDR3 is 19 amino acids long. The CDR3 nucleotides read TGTGCCAGCAGCAAAGGGCAGGGGGCCTGGCGCTCGCACACCGGGGAGCTGTTTTTT. Residues: CASSKGQGAWRSHTGELFF.

The chain's CDR3 is CASSSNGKTYEQYF. The CDR3 DNA is TGTGCCAGCAGTTCCAATGGCAAAACCTACGAGCAGTACTTC. The V call is TRBV28, the J call TRBJ2-7; D uncertain. V was clipped by 4 bases and J by 2 bases, with 12 bases between them. Germline V lookup: CDR1 MDHEN, CDR2 SYDVKM. CDR3 size: 14 residues.

This chain links TRBV5-4 with TRBJ1-1; no reliable D call. Per the germline V gene, CDR1 is SGHNT and CDR2 is YYREEE (reference sequence). The CDR3 loop spans 14 amino acids. Trimming shortened V by 4 bases and J by 1 base, and 11 bases separated the two germline ends. DNA for the CDR3: TGTGCCAGCAGCACGGTTGGTGGGAACACTGAAGCTTTCTTT. It specifies CASSTVGGNTEAFF.

The J gene is TRBJ2-7, the V gene TRBV6-5; maybe TRBD2 (5 bases). The CDR3 covers 12 residues. The germline V gene encodes CDR1 MNHEY and CDR2 SVGAGI. V was trimmed by 6 bases and J by 7 bases, leaving 13 bases between them. The CDR3 DNA follows: TGTGCCAGCAGCCTAGCCCTGGGAGAGCAGTACTTC. Its translation is CASSLALGEQYF.

The chain recombines TRBV9 with TRBJ2-5; D gene unclear. The V and J ends lost 0 bases and 3 bases respectively, with 3 bases between them. This CDR3 comprises 12 residues. Germline V gene lookup returns CDR1 SGDLS and CDR2 YYNGEE. The CDR3 nucleotides are TGTGCCAGCAGCGTAGCAGAAGAGACCCAGTACTTC. It codes for CASSVAEETQYF.

The rearrangement links TRBV5-3 to TRBJ1-2; D is possibly TRBD1 (6 bases). TRBV5-3 carries the ORF label, with uncertain function. Between the trimmed V and J ends, which lost 4 bases and 3 bases, there was a span of 13 bases. The CDR3 length is 14 residues. This CDR3 reads CARSTRQAHYGYTF. CDR3 DNA: TGTGCCAGAAGCACCCGACAGGCCCACTATGGCTACACCTTC.

The chain couples TRBV7-9 to TRBJ2-3; D perhaps matches TRBD2 (6 bases). The CDR3 is made up of 15 amino acids. Germline V CDR1 and CDR2: SEHNR, FQNEAQ (reference sequence). V lost 0 bases and J 2 bases, leaving 9 bases between the germline ends. The CDR3 sequence is CASSLAGTATDTQYF. CDR3 in DNA: TGTGCCAGCAGCTTAGCGGGGACTGCCACAGATACGCAGTATTTT.

The J gene is TRBJ1-1, the V gene TRBV6-1; no clear D gene. V lost 1 base and J lost 7, with 10 bases in between. The CDR3 spans 13 residues. Germline V gene lookup returns CDR1 MNHNS and CDR2 SASEGT. The chain's CDR3 is CASSEEVRDEAFF. The CDR3 DNA reads TGTGCCAGCAGTGAAGAGGTGAGGGATGAAGCTTTCTTT.

The chain joins TRBV6-5 to TRBJ1-4, with D unresolved. The length of the CDR3 is 13 residues. Germline CDR1 and CDR2: MNHEY and SVGAGI. The V end lost 6 bases, the J end lost 0 bases, and 5 bases lay between the germline ends. In DNA form, the CDR3 reads TGTGCCAGCAGGCGGGCAACTAATGAAAAACTGTTTTTT. The encoded protein is CASRRATNEKLFF.

The V call is TRBV7-3, the J call TRBJ2-7; TRBD2 aligns across 10 bases. The germline CDR1 and CDR2 sequences are SGHTA and FQGTGA. The CDR3 contains 17 residues. The V segment lost 6 bases and the J segment 6 bases; nucleotides outside the gene matches: 17. DNA for the CDR3: TGTGCCAGCAGTCCAACCGGGACTAGCGAGTGGAACACCGAGCAGTACTTC. Amino acids: CASSPTGTSEWNTEQYF.

The V gene is TRBV7-2, the J gene TRBJ1-4; maybe TRBD1 (5 bases). The ends were cut back, 0 bases at V and 6 bases at J, with 11 bases in the middle. Germline V gene lookup returns CDR1 SGHTA and CDR2 FQGNSA. This CDR3 comprises 15 residues. The CDR3 spells CASSLAIGADEKLFF. In DNA, the CDR3 is TGTGCCAGCAGCTTAGCGATAGGGGCGGATGAAAAACTGTTTTTT.

V is TRBV4-2 and J is TRBJ2-7; 11 bases are shared with TRBD2. CDR3 length: 15 amino acids. The junction had 4 bases not matched to a gene; V was cut back by 5 bases and J by 1 base. CDR1 LGHNA and CDR2 YNFKEQ come from the germline V gene. The CDR3 loop reads CASSELAGGSYEQYF. CDR3 sequence (DNA): TGTGCCAGCAGCGAGCTAGCGGGAGGATCCTACGAGCAGTACTTC.

The rearrangement uses TRBV28 and TRBJ1-5; 8 positions agree with TRBD1. The V segment lost 5 bases and the J segment 4 bases; nucleotides outside the gene matches: 7. This CDR3 region has 15 residues. The germline gives CDR1 MDHEN, CDR2 SYDVKM. The CDR3 DNA follows: TGTGCCAGCAGTGTCCCGGACAGGGTGAATCAGCCCCAGCATTTT. It encodes CASSVPDRVNQPQHF.

The chain joins TRBV30 to TRBJ2-1, with D tentatively TRBD2 (5 bases). The V end lost 2 bases, the J end lost 7 bases, and 27 bases lay between the germline ends. CDR3 length equals 18 residues. The V gene's germline CDR1 is GTSNPN and CDR2 SVGIG (reference sequence). CDR3 sequence: CAWSYESGRTTLGNEQFF. The CDR3 DNA sequence: TGTGCCTGGAGTTACGAGTCGGGAAGGACCACCCTCGGGAATGAGCAGTTCTTC.

The chain combines TRBV30 with TRBJ1-5; D remains ambiguous. Trimming shortened V by 0 bases and J by 0 bases, and 3 bases separated the two germline ends. The CDR3 is 13 amino acids. The germline V gene encodes CDR1 GTSNPN and CDR2 SVGIG (reference sequence). The CDR3 reads CAWSVLSNQPQHF. CDR3 coding DNA: TGTGCCTGGAGTGTACTTAGCAATCAGCCCCAGCATTTT.

The gene calls are TRBV2 and TRBJ2-1; no firm D call. Trimming removed 7 bases at V and 6 bases at J, with 13 bases between. The CDR3 contains 13 residues. The germline CDR1 and CDR2 sequences are SNHLY and FYNNEI. Here the CDR3 reads CASMPEQRNEQFF. In nucleotides, the CDR3 is TGTGCCAGCATGCCGGAGCAGCGCAATGAGCAGTTCTTC.

The chain is built from TRBV7-9 and TRBJ2-5; 9 nucleotides match TRBD1. CDR1 is SEHNR, CDR2 FQNEAQ, per germline (reference sequence). Losses at the gene ends were 5 bases for V and 2 bases for J; bases not matched to a gene: 9. The CDR3 is 16 residues long. Here the CDR3 reads CASSRTGGAGQETQYF. CDR3 nucleotide sequence: TGTGCCAGCAGCCGAACAGGGGGCGCGGGGCAAGAGACCCAGTACTTC.

The V and J genes are TRBV21-1 and TRBJ1-5; no check of the table's D call, TRBD1, against the DNA was made. TRBV21-1 is noted as a pseudogene. CDR3 length: 15 amino acids. The CDR3 nucleotides read TGTGCCAGCAGCCTCCAGGGGGGTAGCAATCAGCCCCAGCATTTT. This translates into CASSLQGGSNQPQHF.